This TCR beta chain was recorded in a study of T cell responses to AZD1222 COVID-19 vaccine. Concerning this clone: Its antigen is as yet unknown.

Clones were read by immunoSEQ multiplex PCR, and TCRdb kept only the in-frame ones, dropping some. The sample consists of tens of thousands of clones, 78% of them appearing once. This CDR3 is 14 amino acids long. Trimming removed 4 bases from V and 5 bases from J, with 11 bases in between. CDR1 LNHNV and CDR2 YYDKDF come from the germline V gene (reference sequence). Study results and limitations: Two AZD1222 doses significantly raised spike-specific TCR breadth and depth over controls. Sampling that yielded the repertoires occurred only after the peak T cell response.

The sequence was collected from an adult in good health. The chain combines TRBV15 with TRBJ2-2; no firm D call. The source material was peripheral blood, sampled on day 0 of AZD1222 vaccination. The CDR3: CATSTPLGTGELFF. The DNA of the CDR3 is TGTGCCACCAGCACACCCCTGGGGACCGGGGAGCTGTTTTTT. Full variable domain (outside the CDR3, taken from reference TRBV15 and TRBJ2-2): DAMVIQNPRYQVTQFGKPVTLSCSQTLNHNVMYWYQQKSSQAPKLLFHYYDKDFNNEADTPDNFQSRRPNTSFCFLDIRSPGLGDTAMYLCATSTPLGTGELFFGEGSRLTVL.